This T cell receptor beta chain was recorded in a study of patients and donors after allogeneic stem cell transplantation. Using its own MiXCR run on the RT-PCR reads, TCRdb lists one record per CDR3 protein. Seen here are about 150,000 distinct CDR3 sequences, 24% observed once, and the top ten hold about 24%. Per germline, CDR1 SGHRS and CDR2 YFSETQ. There are 13 residues in the CDR3. V lost 4 bases and J 8 bases, leaving 15 bases between the germline ends. The chain links TRBV5-1 to TRBJ1-2; weak D call: TRBD1 (6 bases). The TCR originated in a human donor who was either an allogeneic HSCT recipient or a stem cell or donor lymphocyte infusion donor (not recorded which). It is not recorded whose cells these are; they may come from a transplant donor. The sequencing input was blood, either unsorted or a sorted T cell fraction (not recorded which). This CDR3 is CASSPWTELGYTF. The CDR3 nucleotides read TGCGCCAGCAGCCCTTGGACAGAATTGGGCTACACCTTC.